The clone carrying this TCR beta chain was detected a few times. Germline V gene sequence: CDR1 MGHDK, CDR2 SYGVNS. There are 15 residues in the CDR3. The V end was cut by 4 bases, the J end by 4 bases, with 16 bases between. This sample is part of a study of regulatory T cells in long-lasting Graves disease. Time point reported: newly diagnosed GD, antithyroid drugs for less than 3 months. Scientists built the TCR library using RNA that was extracted from PBMCs. Arm-PCR of CDR3 regions with iRepertoire HTBI primers generated TCR beta libraries. From the multiplex PCR reads, TCRdb called clonotypes with MiXCR, one entry per CDR3 protein. The table has over 500,000 distinct CDR3 sequences, about 16% seen once; the top ten hold around 12%. The data also belong to a second study, concerning T cells in Graves' hyperthyroidism and ophthalmopathy.

The sequence was collected from a young man with Graves disease. The specimen comprised peripheral blood mononuclear cells (PBMCs), sampled at new diagnosis, from a patient treated with antithyroid drugs. The chain links TRBV25-1 to TRBJ1-2, with TRBD1 as a possible D gene (5 bases). This CDR3 is CASSALTGAVYGYTF. CDR3 sequence (DNA): TGTGCCAGCAGTGCCCTAACAGGCGCTGTCTATGGCTACACCTTC.